This TCR beta chain was sequenced during a study of beta chain features in type 1 diabetes. This clone was seen a handful of times. This CDR3 region has 14 residues. The V gene's germline CDR1 is MGHDK and CDR2 SYGVNS. Trimming removed 3 bases from V and 6 bases from J; junction bases left unmatched: 8. The investigators reverse transcribed all of the isolated RNA, so they sequenced expressed TCRB transcripts. Generated by immunoSEQ multiplex PCR, the TCRdb table keeps only in-frame clones and is missing some. The profile shows under 450,000 clones, less than 15% of them singletons. The genes are TRBV25-1 and TRBJ2-7; 7 positions match TRBD1. The sample taken for sequencing was naive CD4+ T cells from blood. This sequence originates from a young woman in good health. The CDR3 DNA reads TGTGCCAGCAGTGAGTATAGGGGGCCGAGCGAGCAGTACTTC. This codes for CASSEYRGPSEQYF.